The entry below describes one T cell receptor beta chain. The sample comes from a study of blood T cell repertoires in COVID-19. As for the study in general: The samples span acute and convalescent COVID-19 from the United States, Italy and Spain. PBMCs, B-cell-depleted T cells, or T cells provided the cDNA or gDNA that made up the material.

In the original workflow: It was from reference gene primer amplification that nucleated cell counts were estimated. Measured with immunoSEQ multiplex PCR; TCRdb has only the in-frame clones, and not every one. That table supplies the V and J calls and clone size; D and trimming were determined from the DNA. Here the sample spans roughly 120,000 clones, less than 85% being singletons. The CDR3 has 13 amino acids. Trimming took off 4 bases at V and 3 bases at J, with 9 bases between the two ends. Per the germline V gene, CDR1 is LGHDT and CDR2 is YNNKEL (reference sequence). This clonotype was obtained from a human donor with acute or convalescent COVID-19. The donor label of this sample is uncertain. Sequencing was done on a sample of peripheral blood. This chain connects TRBV3-1 (or the pseudogene TRBV3-2) to TRBJ1-2; D uncertain. CDR3 amino acids: CASSPRTDYGYTF. Here the CDR3 DNA reads TGTGCCAGCAGCCCCCGCACGGACTATGGCTACACCTTC.